This T cell receptor beta chain was sequenced in a study of response to subunit inactivated influenza vaccine. Study observations and caveats: T cells newly recruited by each seasonal influenza vaccination are few, the authors suggested.

In TCRdb, the RT-PCR reads were re-called with MiXCR into one record per CDR3 protein. The table lists around 530,000 distinct CDR3 sequences, approximately 15% of them singletons. The CDR3 runs to 15 residues. Germline loops: CDR1 KGHDR, CDR2 SFDVKD. V was clipped by 4 bases and J by 6 bases, with 16 bases between them. Concerning this clonotype: What it binds is unknown.

The J gene is TRBJ2-3, the V gene TRBV24-1; the D gene is possibly TRBD1 (5 bases). The TCR was taken from a man aged 50-75 years who received an inactivated influenza vaccine. This sample comprised CD4+ T cells sorted from PBMCs, obtained around 25 months after vaccination. The CDR3 sequence is CATSDPTAQQDTQYF. DNA of the CDR3: TGTGCCACCAGTGACCCGACAGCTCAGCAGGATACGCAGTATTTT.